The clone carrying this T cell receptor (beta chain) was observed a single time. The sample belongs to a study of blood T cell repertoires in COVID-19. Method: immunoSEQ multiplex PCR; TCRdb's copy keeps in-frame clones and lacks some. The sample includes under 150,000 clones, 69% of them seen just once. Trimming took 7 bases from V and 2 from J, leaving 12 bases between them. There are 14 residues in the CDR3. CDR1 and CDR2 from the germline V gene are MNHEY and SVGAGI. The sequenced sample was peripheral blood. The gene calls are TRBV6-5 and TRBJ2-1; weak D call: TRBD2 (6 bases). The clonotype was recovered from a woman aged 70-85 years with acute or convalescent COVID-19. In nucleotides, the CDR3 is TGTGCCAGCATGGAGGGAGAAACCTACAATGAGCAGTTCTTC. It yields the protein CASMEGETYNEQFF.